These 27 T cell receptor beta chains were sequenced from one sample in a study of shared clonotypes between healthy human individuals. TCRdb's copy holds only in-frame clones and misses some; the assay was immunoSEQ multiplex PCR. This sample carries 550,000 to 700,000 clones, approximately 73% of them seen once, and the ten largest clones take around 1.8%. The sample was memory CD4+ T cells sorted from blood. The sample's subset: CD45RA-negative fraction. The receptors derive from a woman between 25 and 40 years old in good health.

The gene calls are TRBV5-1 and TRBJ1-1; TRBD1 agrees at 7 bases. The CDR3 is 13 amino acids. V dropped 7 bases and J dropped 2; count of bases not matched to a gene: 5. CDR1 and CDR2 from the germline V gene are SGHRS and YFSETQ. The CDR3 sequence is CASAGTDNTEAFF. CDR3 DNA: TGCGCCAGCGCGGGGACAGATAACACTGAAGCTTTCTTT.

This clone was seen a few times. The chain couples TRBV29-1 to TRBJ2-7; D is unclear. This CDR3 has 11 amino acids. Germline loops: CDR1 SQVTM, CDR2 ANQGSEA. V was clipped by 0 bases and J by 12 bases, with 12 bases between them. Here the CDR3 reads CSVEELGHPYF. CDR3 bases: TGCAGCGTTGAAGAACTTGGTCATCCGTACTTC.

The chain uses TRBV6-1 and TRBJ2-3; D possibly uses TRBD1 or TRBD2 (6 bases each). Germline V gives CDR1 MNHNS, CDR2 SASEGT. Trimming shortened V by 2 bases and J by 0 bases, and 12 bases separated the two germline ends. The CDR3 has 16 residues. CDR3 region: CASSERPGASTDTQYF. CDR3 in DNA: TGTGCCAGCAGTGAAAGGCCGGGGGCTAGCACAGATACGCAGTATTTT.

This rearrangement joins TRBV5-1 to TRBJ2-3, with TRBD2 matching over 11 bases. J was trimmed by 4 bases and V by 4 bases; bases with no gene match: 8. Germline-derived CDR1 and CDR2 are SGHRS and YFSETQ. CDR3 size: 16 residues. For the CDR3, the DNA is TGCGCCAGCAGCCCACAGACTAGCGGGGTTTCAGATACGCAGTATTTT. Translation gives CASSPQTSGVSDTQYF.

The chain has TRBV7-9 and TRBJ1-1; 9 bases align to TRBD1. Losses at the gene ends were 6 bases for V and 2 bases for J; bases not matched to a gene: 10. The CDR3 contains 16 residues. Germline CDR1 SEHNR, CDR2 FQNEAQ (reference sequence). The DNA for the CDR3 is TGTGCCAGCAGGGAGATGAACAGGGGGCTAAACACTGAAGCTTTCTTT. Protein sequence: CASREMNRGLNTEAFF.

V and J are TRBV6-6 and TRBJ2-7; the match to TRBD2 covers 7 bases. The junction had 6 bases not matched to a gene; V was cut back by 3 bases and J by 4 bases. Germline V gives CDR1 MNHNY, CDR2 SVGAGI (reference sequence). There are 14 residues in the CDR3. CDR3 sequence (DNA): TGTGCCAGCAGTTATCGGCGGGAGATTTACGAGCAGTACTTC. Translated: CASSYRREIYEQYF.

This chain links TRBV2 with TRBJ2-1, with 10 bases aligning to TRBD2. Germline V gene lookup returns CDR1 SNHLY and CDR2 FYNNEI. J lost 6 bases, V lost 6 bases, and 8 bases had no gene match. The CDR3 extends over 15 amino acids. CDR3 sequence (DNA): TGTGCCAGCAGGCTGCTAGCGGGAGTGAGCAATGAGCAGTTCTTC. As protein: CASRLLAGVSNEQFF.

The chain recombines TRBV25-1 with TRBJ2-1; perhaps TRBD1 as D (6 bases). The CDR3 totals 15 residues. With 5 bases removed from V and 4 bases from J, the gap between germline ends came to 15 bases. Germline loops: CDR1 MGHDK, CDR2 SYGVNS. CDR3 DNA sequence: TGTGCCAGCAGTTTGCCGGGACACGGATACAATGAGCAGTTCTTC. As protein: CASSLPGHGYNEQFF.

CDR3 residues: CASSLDRVSYEQYF. Here the CDR3 DNA reads TGTGCCAGCAGTTTGGACAGGGTTTCCTACGAGCAGTACTTC. The chain is built from TRBV27 and TRBJ2-7; 8 bases fit TRBD1. CDR3 size: 14 residues. V lost 3 bases, J lost 1 base, and 2 bases stayed unmatched. Germline V gene data show CDR1 as MNHEY and CDR2 as SMNVEV (reference sequence).

The genes are TRBV6-1 and TRBJ2-7, with a possible D match to TRBD1 (5 bases). Germline assignment: CDR1 MNHNS and CDR2 SASEGT. This CDR3 region has 14 residues. The V end was cut by 3 bases, the J end by 3 bases, with 12 bases between. In nucleotides, the CDR3 is TGTGCCAGCAGTGAGGTGCAGGGAAGCTACGAGCAGTACTTC. Translating gives CASSEVQGSYEQYF.

V gene TRBV7-2 combines with J gene TRBJ2-5; 10 nucleotides align to TRBD2. Germline V gene lookup returns CDR1 SGHTA and CDR2 FQGNSA. The CDR3 contains 18 residues. The ends lost 1 base at V and 0 bases at J; junction bases unmatched: 8. The CDR3 region is CASSLGRLAGDNQETQYF. In DNA, the CDR3 is TGTGCCAGCAGCTTAGGTCGGCTAGCGGGAGATAACCAAGAGACCCAGTACTTC. The full variable domain, its missing parts supplied by reference TRBV7-2 and TRBJ2-5, is GAGVSQSPSNKVTEKGKDVELRCDPISGHTALYWYRQSLGQGLEFLIYFQGNSAPDKSGLPSDRFSAERTGGSVSTLTIQRTQQEDSAVYLCASSLGRLAGDNQETQYFGPGTRLLVL.

The chain couples TRBV10-1 to TRBJ2-7; 8 bases map to TRBD2. The CDR3 contains 15 residues. V lost 3 bases, J lost 3 bases, and 7 bases stayed unmatched. The germline V gene encodes CDR1 WNHNN and CDR2 SYGVQD (reference sequence). The CDR3 nucleotides read TGCGCCAGCAGTGACTCAGCGGGAGTGGGCTACGAGCAGTACTTC. It specifies CASSDSAGVGYEQYF.

The chain combines TRBV10-1 with TRBJ1-2, with D tentatively TRBD1 (5 bases). Germline V gives CDR1 WNHNN, CDR2 SYGVQD (reference sequence). The CDR3 is made up of 16 amino acids. V dropped 0 bases and J dropped 6 bases, with 17 bases sitting between them. The CDR3 nucleotides are TGCGCCAGCAGTGAGTCGATAGCAGGGCCCACCGATGGCTACACCTTC. Translated, it gives CASSESIAGPTDGYTF.

The J gene is TRBJ2-2, the V gene TRBV28; TRBD1 matches 12 bases. The CDR3 extends over 16 amino acids. The V and J ends lost 4 bases and 6 bases, in that order; junction bases with no gene match: 6. Germline V lookup: CDR1 MDHEN, CDR2 SYDVKM. The DNA for the CDR3 is TGTGCCAGCAGTTCACCGGGACAGGGGGCGCCCGGGGAGCTGTTTTTT. Translating it yields CASSSPGQGAPGELFF.

V usage is TRBV6-5 and J usage is TRBJ2-3; D gene uncertain. This CDR3 comprises 15 residues. Between the trimmed V and J ends, which lost 2 bases and 2 bases, there was a span of 11 bases. CDR1 is MNHEY and CDR2 is SVGAGI in the germline V gene. CDR3 DNA sequence: TGTGCCAGCAGTTACGGTGCAGGTGCCACAGATACGCAGTATTTT. Encoded protein: CASSYGAGATDTQYF.

This clone has only a few counts. The chain is built from TRBV19 and TRBJ2-1; 9 nucleotides agree with TRBD1. This CDR3 spans 14 amino acids. The ends lost 7 bases at V and 4 bases at J; junction bases unmatched: 5. The germline CDR1 and CDR2 sequences are LNHDA and SQIVND (reference sequence). The CDR3 region has the DNA TGTGCCAGTACCGCGGGACAGGGATACAATGAGCAGTTCTTC. Protein: CASTAGQGYNEQFF.

This clone was found a few times. V usage is TRBV28 and J usage is TRBJ2-7; 7 nucleotides line up with TRBD1. Germline CDR1 is MDHEN and CDR2 is SYDVKM. Trimming took 6 bases from V and 7 from J; bases not matched to a gene: 15. There are 15 residues in the CDR3. CDR3 loop: CASSPRGQGVGEQYF. DNA of the CDR3: TGTGCCAGCAGCCCTAGGGGGCAGGGGGTGGGAGAGCAGTACTTC.

This clone was seen a single time. The genes are TRBV2 and TRBJ2-1; D is possibly TRBD1 (5 bases). The V end lost 10 bases, the J end lost 8 bases, and 15 bases lay between the germline ends. Germline lookup yields CDR1 SNHLY and CDR2 FYNNEI. This CDR3 is built from 12 residues. The CDR3 DNA sequence: TGTGCCACCAAGACAGATTCGGATGAGCAGTTCTTC. It translates to CATKTDSDEQFF.

The chain is built from TRBV7-6 and TRBJ2-3; no clear D. The CDR3 is made up of 14 amino acids. The ends were cut back, 4 bases at V and 0 bases at J, with 8 bases in the middle. Looked up from germline, CDR1 is SGHVS and CDR2 is FNYEAQ. The DNA for the CDR3 is TGTGCCAGCAGCTGGGGATTAAGCACAGATACGCAGTATTTT. It codes for CASSWGLSTDTQYF.

The chain combines TRBV10-3 with TRBJ1-2; 7 bases are shared with TRBD1. After removal of 2 bases from V and 8 bases from J, the junction contained 2 bases not matched to a gene. Germline CDR1 reads ENHRY; CDR2 reads SYGVKD. CDR3 length: 12 residues. CDR3 DNA sequence: TGTGCCATCAGTGAGCGACAGGGAGGCTACACCTTC. This translates into CAISERQGGYTF.

This chain connects TRBV28 to TRBJ2-1; 7 bases are a match to TRBD2. The CDR3 consists of 14 residues. Trimming took 7 bases from V and 4 from J; bases not matched to a gene: 7. CDR1 is MDHEN and CDR2 is SYDVKM in the germline V gene. The CDR3 DNA reads TGTGCCAGCATTGGGGAGGGCCCATACAATGAGCAGTTCTTC. Protein: CASIGEGPYNEQFF.

The genes are TRBV28 and TRBJ1-2; no clear D gene. CDR1 is MDHEN, CDR2 SYDVKM, per germline. Trimming cost V 8 bases and J 1 base, with 17 bases left between them. The CDR3 sequence is 15 residues long. Here the CDR3 reads CASEKTNPSNYGYTF. In DNA, the CDR3 is TGTGCCAGCGAAAAAACCAACCCAAGTAACTATGGCTACACCTTC.

V is TRBV5-1 and J is TRBJ1-2; tentatively, D is TRBD1 (5 bases). Germline CDR1 reads SGHRS; CDR2 reads YFSETQ. V was clipped by 7 bases and J by 4 bases, with 23 bases between them. This CDR3 has 16 residues. The CDR3 nucleotides read TGCGCCAGCGCTCCGGGCCACGAAGGGGCGAGCTATGGCTACACCTTC. Its protein is CASAPGHEGASYGYTF.

The chain uses TRBV11-2 and TRBJ1-2; D unresolved. The germline V and J ends were trimmed by 5 bases and 4 bases, with 14 bases remaining between them. The CDR3 covers 14 residues. Per the germline V gene, CDR1 is SGHAT and CDR2 is FQNNGV. DNA of the CDR3: TGTGCCAGCAGCCCCGGCACGACGGGCTATGGCTACACCTTC. It specifies CASSPGTTGYGYTF. Combining the CDR3 with reference TRBV11-2 and TRBJ1-2 gives the whole variable domain EAGVAQSPRYKIIEKRQSVAFWCNPISGHATLYWYQQILGQGPKLLIQFQNNGVVDDSQLPKDRFSAERLKGVDSTLKIQPAKLEDSAVYLCASSPGTTGYGYTFGSGTRLTVV.

The chain has TRBV7-9 and TRBJ2-1, with D tentatively TRBD1 or TRBD2 (5 bases each). Germline V lookup: CDR1 SEHNR, CDR2 FQNEAQ (reference sequence). Trimming removed 2 bases at V and 5 bases at J, with 10 bases between. The CDR3 has 14 residues. In DNA form, the CDR3 reads TGTGCCAGCAGCTTACCCGTGGGACACAATGAGCAGTTCTTC. Translation gives CASSLPVGHNEQFF.

This clone was counted only a few times. The rearrangement links TRBV30 to TRBJ1-1, with a possible D match to TRBD1 (5 bases). This CDR3 has 11 amino acids. Germline loops: CDR1 GTSNPN, CDR2 SVGIG (reference sequence). The ends were cut back, 2 bases at V and 7 bases at J, with 8 bases in the middle. CDR3 protein: CAWSRGNEAFF. The CDR3 bases are TGTGCCTGGAGTCGGGGGAATGAAGCTTTCTTT.

The count of this clone is one. The chain uses TRBV6-1 and TRBJ1-4; no clear D gene. CDR3 length: 12 residues. V was cut by 10 bases and J by 4 bases, with 10 bases left in between. CDR1 and CDR2 (germline): MNHNS, SASEGT. The chain's CDR3 is CATLQRNEKLFF. CDR3 DNA sequence: TGTGCCACCTTACAGCGTAATGAAAAACTGTTTTTT.